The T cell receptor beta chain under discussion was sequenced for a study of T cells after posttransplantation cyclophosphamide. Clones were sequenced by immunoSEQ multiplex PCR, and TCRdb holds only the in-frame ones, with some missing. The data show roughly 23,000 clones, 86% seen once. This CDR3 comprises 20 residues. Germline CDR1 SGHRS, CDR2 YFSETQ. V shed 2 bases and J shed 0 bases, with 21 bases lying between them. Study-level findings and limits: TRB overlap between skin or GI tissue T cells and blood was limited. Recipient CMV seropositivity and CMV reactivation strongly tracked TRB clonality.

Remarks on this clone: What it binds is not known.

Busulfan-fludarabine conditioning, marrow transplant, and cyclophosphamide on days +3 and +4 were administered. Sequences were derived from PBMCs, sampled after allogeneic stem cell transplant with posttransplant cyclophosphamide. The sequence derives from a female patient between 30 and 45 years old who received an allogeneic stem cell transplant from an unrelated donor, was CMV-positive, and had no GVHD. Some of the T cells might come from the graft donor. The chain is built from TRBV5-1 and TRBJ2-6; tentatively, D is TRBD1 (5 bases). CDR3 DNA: TGCGCCAGCAGCTTTCAGCCGAGTGACCTCGACAGCTCTGGGGCCAACGTCCTGACTTTC. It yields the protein CASSFQPSDLDSSGANVLTF.